The entry that follows covers one T cell receptor (beta chain) sequence. The CDR3 spans 14 residues. V trimming: 3 bases; J trimming: 11 bases; junction bases outside the gene matches: 10. CDR1 and CDR2 (germline): LGHNA, YNFKEQ. The data were produced by immunoSEQ multiplex PCR, yet TCRdb's version contains in-frame clones alone and is incomplete. The table has about 670,000 clones, around 89% seen once. These data belong to a study of blood T cell repertoires in COVID-19. Sequenced material: peripheral blood. The rearrangement uses TRBV4-2 and TRBJ1-2; 9 positions agree with TRBD1. The source of this sequence is a woman between 18 and 29 years old with acute or convalescent COVID-19. For the CDR3, the DNA is TGTGCCAGCAGCCAGGACAGGGGCGGGTTTGGGTACACCTTC. Translated: CASSQDRGGFGYTF.